This T cell receptor beta chain was retrieved from a study of T cell clusters in autoimmune cytopenias. One tube held mixed TRB-A and TRB-B primer pools for touch-down PCR. Using the multiplex PCR reads, TCRdb records one entry per CDR3 protein without DNA. This sample's table reports 6,000 to 7,000 distinct CDR3 sequences. Points from the study as a whole: Primary autoimmune cytopenia patients seemingly lacked the physiological T cell clusters found in healthy donors.

This clonotype shows up as medium-sized (0.01 to 0.1%) by frequency. The antigen is unknown. This CDR3 has 15 amino acids. Germline V lookup: CDR1 GTSNPN, CDR2 SVGIG (reference sequence). Approximately 36,000 genome equivalents of blood DNA were amplified for TRB. These data were also reused for a study on T cell repertoires in aging, cancer and after chemotherapy. That paper states: Rebound thymic output was suggested by rising median generation probability during chemotherapy in each cancer cohort. The repertoire data cannot show anything about immunological memory following chemotherapy.

This TCR derives from a human donor in good health. The source material was peripheral blood. The V gene is TRBV30, the J gene TRBJ1-6; TCRdb selects TRBD1, and the lack of DNA leaves this call unchecked. This CDR3 is CAWNLPQVGDSPLHF.